Listed below are T cell receptor beta chains from one sample, sequenced in a study of shared clonotypes between healthy human individuals. Produced via immunoSEQ multiplex PCR; TCRdb's table is partial and in-frame only. The profile shows around 1,900,000 clones, 85% to 95% of them singletons. Sequenced input: naive CD8+ T cells from PBMCs. The receptors here all came from a young man in good health. Some clones in this sample may be carry-over from other donors' samples. The CDR3 runs from the conserved cysteine through the conserved F or W. D genes are given only for firm matches. Clone size appears in some rows only: once, few, many, or a class for an expanded clone.

>TRBJ2-1|.|.|TRBV5-4
TGTGCCAGCAGCTTGGCCCGAGACCCGAATGAGCAGTTCTTC
CASSLARDPNEQFF
>TRBJ2-7|TRBD1|.|TRBV4-2
TGTGCCAGCAGCCAGTCCGGGACAGGGAGCCCCGAGCAGTACTTC
CASSQSGTGSPEQYF
>TRBJ1-1|.|.|TRBV5-1
TGCGCCAGCAGCCTGAGGGCGTCTGACACTGAAGCTTTCTTT
CASSLRASDTEAFF
>TRBJ2-1|.|.|TRBV5-6
TGTGCCAGCAGCTTGCGAGAGTCCTCCTCCTACAATGAGCAGTTCTTC
CASSLRESSSYNEQFF
>TRBJ1-1|.|.|TRBV11-2
TGTGCCAGCAGCTTAATGCACACTGAAGCTTTCTTT
CASSLMHTEAFF
>TRBJ1-2|TRBD1|once|TRBV19
TGTGCCAGTAGTATAGGCGTTTCGACAGGGGTATATAACTATGGCTACACCTTC
CASSIGVSTGVYNYGYTF
>TRBJ2-1|TRBD1|.|TRBV27
TGTGCCAGCAGTTTCGGAACCGGACAGGGGGGCAATGAGCAGTTCTTC
CASSFGTGQGGNEQFF
>TRBJ2-5|TRBD2|.|TRBV19
TGTGCCAGTAGTCCGGCCGGGGGGAGTGAGGAGACCCAGTACTTC
CASSPAGGSEETQYF
>TRBJ2-7|TRBD1|.|TRBV5-1
TGCGCCAGCAGCCTCCAGGGGGCCCTAGACGAGCAGTACTTC
CASSLQGALDEQYF
>TRBJ2-1|TRBD2|.|TRBV27
TGTGCCAGCAGTTTGGGGCTAGCGGATAATGAGCAGTTCTTC
CASSLGLADNEQFF
>TRBJ2-5|.|.|TRBV7-9
TGTGCCAGCAGCTTAACAGAGACCCAGTACTTC
CASSLTETQYF
>TRBJ2-1|TRBD2|.|TRBV4-1
TGCGCCAGCAGCCAAGATACATGGGAGGGCTCCTACAATGAGCAGTTCTTC
CASSQDTWEGSYNEQFF
>TRBJ2-1|TRBD2|.|TRBV2
TGTGCCAGCAGTGTATGGAATAGCGGGAGCTACAATGAGCAGTTCTTC
CASSVWNSGSYNEQFF
>TRBJ2-1|TRBD2|.|TRBV2
TGTGCCAGCAGTGAATCTATGCGGGAGCGACGACGGGAGCAGTTCTTC
CASSESMRERRREQFF
>TRBJ2-7|.|.|TRBV27
TGTGCCAGCAGCCCGTTTCGGGAACCCTACGAGCAGTACTTC
CASSPFREPYEQYF
>TRBJ2-1|.|.|TRBV19
TGTGCCAGTAGCCCCCTCCGGGGGTATGAGGATGAGCAGTTCTTC
CASSPLRGYEDEQFF
>TRBJ2-7|TRBD2|.|TRBV9
TGTGCCGGCAGCGTAGCTGCAGGGGCGCGGGGGGACGAGCAGTACTTC
CAGSVAAGARGDEQYF
>TRBJ2-6|.|once|TRBV28
TGTGCCAGCAGACGGGTGGGGATTCAGTCCTCTGGGGCCAACGTCCTGACTTTC
CASRRVGIQSSGANVLTF
>TRBJ2-2|TRBD2|.|TRBV7-8
TGTGCCAGCAGACCTTTAGCGGGAGGACCGAACACCGGGGAGCTGTTTTTT
CASRPLAGGPNTGELFF
>TRBJ2-3|.|.|TRBV7-9
TGTGCCAGCAGCTTAATTAACTGGGCTGATCCTCCCACAGATACGCAGTATTTT
CASSLINWADPPTDTQYF
>TRBJ2-7|TRBD1|.|TRBV19
TGTGCCAGTAGCCCCGGGACAGGGGTGTACGAGCAGTACTTC
CASSPGTGVYEQYF
>TRBJ1-5|.|.|TRBV10-3
TGTGCCATCAGTGATTGGGACCAGCCCCAGCATTTT
CAISDWDQPQHF